The source of this T cell receptor beta chain is a study of OX40 agonist ivuxolimab in advanced cancers. Study details: The patients received ivuxolimab by intravenous route every 2 weeks at 0.01 to 10 mg/kg. Three individuals attained partial responses, comprising one hepatocellular carcinoma case and two cutaneous melanoma cases.

As for this clone: Its cognate antigen is unknown.

The protocol was immunoSEQ multiplex PCR, while the TCRdb copy is restricted to in-frame clones and leaves out a portion. The sample contains 65,000 to 95,000 clones, more than 70% of which appear only once. Findings of the study overall: Expanded clones were, on average, more numerous among CD8+ T cells than CD4+. Antigen specificity was not determined for the expanded peripheral T cells.

Germline assignment: CDR1 SGHRS and CDR2 YFSETQ. The CDR3 consists of 14 residues. V lost 4 bases to trimming and J lost 7 bases; unmatched junction nucleotides: 6. The TCR sequence derives from an adult with an advanced solid tumor such as melanoma, head and neck, liver or kidney cancer. The chain is built from TRBV5-1 and TRBJ1-4, with 8 bases lining up with TRBD1. The sequencing used CD4+ or CD8+ T cells sorted from blood, collected in a trial of the OX40 agonist ivuxolimab. The CDR3 is CASSAQGAGEKLFF. As DNA, the CDR3 is TGCGCCAGCAGCGCGCAGGGGGCTGGTGAAAAACTGTTTTTT.